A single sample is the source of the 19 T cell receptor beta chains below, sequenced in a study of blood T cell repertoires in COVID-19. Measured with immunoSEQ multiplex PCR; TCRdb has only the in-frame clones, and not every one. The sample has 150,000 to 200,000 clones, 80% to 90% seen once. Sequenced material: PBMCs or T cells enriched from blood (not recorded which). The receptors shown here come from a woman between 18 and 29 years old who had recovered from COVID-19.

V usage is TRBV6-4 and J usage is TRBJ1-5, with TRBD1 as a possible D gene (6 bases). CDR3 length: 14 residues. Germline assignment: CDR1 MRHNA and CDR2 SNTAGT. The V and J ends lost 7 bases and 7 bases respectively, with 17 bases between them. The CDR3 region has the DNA TGTGCCAGCACACAACAGGGTTTCCGGCAGCCCCAGCATTTT. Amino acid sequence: CASTQQGFRQPQHF.

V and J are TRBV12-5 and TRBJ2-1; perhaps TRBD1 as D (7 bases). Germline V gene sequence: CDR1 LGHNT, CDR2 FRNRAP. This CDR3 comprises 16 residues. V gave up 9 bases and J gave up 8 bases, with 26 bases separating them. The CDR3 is CASKTGAGPRGDEQFF. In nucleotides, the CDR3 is TGTGCTAGCAAAACGGGAGCGGGCCCCAGGGGGGATGAGCAGTTCTTC.

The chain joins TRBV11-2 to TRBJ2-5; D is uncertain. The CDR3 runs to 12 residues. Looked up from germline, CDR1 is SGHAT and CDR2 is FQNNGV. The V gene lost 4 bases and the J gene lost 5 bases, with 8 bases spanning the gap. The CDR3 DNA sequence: TGTGCCAGCAGCTCCTACCCGGAGACCCAGTACTTC. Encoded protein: CASSSYPETQYF.

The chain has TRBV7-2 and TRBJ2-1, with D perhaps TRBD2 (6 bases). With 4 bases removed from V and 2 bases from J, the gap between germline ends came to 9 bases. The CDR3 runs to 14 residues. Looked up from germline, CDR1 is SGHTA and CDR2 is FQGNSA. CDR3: CASSSGLAYNEQFF. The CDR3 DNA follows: TGTGCCAGCAGCTCGGGACTGGCCTACAATGAGCAGTTCTTC.

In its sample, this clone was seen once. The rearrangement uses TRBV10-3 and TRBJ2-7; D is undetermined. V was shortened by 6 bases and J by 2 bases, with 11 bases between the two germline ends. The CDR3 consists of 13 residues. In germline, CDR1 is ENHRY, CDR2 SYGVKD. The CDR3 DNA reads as TGTGCCATCAGCGATGACTTAACCTACGAGCAGTACTTC. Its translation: CAISDDLTYEQYF.

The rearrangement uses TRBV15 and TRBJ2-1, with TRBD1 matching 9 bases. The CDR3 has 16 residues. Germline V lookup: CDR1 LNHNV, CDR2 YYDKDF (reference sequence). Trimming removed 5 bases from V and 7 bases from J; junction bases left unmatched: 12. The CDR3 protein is CATSGVGTGISNEQFF. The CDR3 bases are TGTGCCACCAGCGGGGTTGGGACAGGGATTAGTAATGAGCAGTTCTTC.

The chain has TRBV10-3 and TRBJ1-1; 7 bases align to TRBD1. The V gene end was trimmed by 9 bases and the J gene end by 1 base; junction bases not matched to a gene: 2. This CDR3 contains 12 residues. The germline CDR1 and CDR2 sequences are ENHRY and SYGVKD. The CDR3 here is CAIGQENTEAFF. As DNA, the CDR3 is TGTGCCATTGGACAGGAGAACACTGAAGCTTTCTTT.

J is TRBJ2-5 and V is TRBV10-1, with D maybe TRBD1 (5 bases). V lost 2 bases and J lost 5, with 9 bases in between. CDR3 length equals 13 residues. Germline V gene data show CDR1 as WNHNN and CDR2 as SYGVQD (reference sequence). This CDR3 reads CASSEAGFETQYF. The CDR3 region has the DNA TGCGCCAGCAGTGAGGCAGGGTTCGAGACCCAGTACTTC.

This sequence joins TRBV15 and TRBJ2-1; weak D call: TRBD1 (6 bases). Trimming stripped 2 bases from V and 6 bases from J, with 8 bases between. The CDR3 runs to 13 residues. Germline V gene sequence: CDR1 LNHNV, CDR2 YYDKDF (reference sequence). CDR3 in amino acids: CATSRQGSNEQFF. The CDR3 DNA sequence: TGTGCCACCAGCAGACAGGGGAGCAATGAGCAGTTCTTC. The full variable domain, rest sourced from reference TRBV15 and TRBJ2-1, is DAMVIQNPRYQVTQFGKPVTLSCSQTLNHNVMYWYQQKSSQAPKLLFHYYDKDFNNEADTPDNFQSRRPNTSFCFLDIRSPGLGDTAMYLCATSRQGSNEQFFGPGTRLTVL.

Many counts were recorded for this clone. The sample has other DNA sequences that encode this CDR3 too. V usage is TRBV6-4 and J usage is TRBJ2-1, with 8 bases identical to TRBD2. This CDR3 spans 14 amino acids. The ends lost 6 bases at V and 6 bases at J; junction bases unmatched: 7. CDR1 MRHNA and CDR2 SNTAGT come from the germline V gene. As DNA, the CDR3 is TGTGCCAGCAGCCCCGGGACTAGTGGCAATGAGCAGTTCTTC. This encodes CASSPGTSGNEQFF.

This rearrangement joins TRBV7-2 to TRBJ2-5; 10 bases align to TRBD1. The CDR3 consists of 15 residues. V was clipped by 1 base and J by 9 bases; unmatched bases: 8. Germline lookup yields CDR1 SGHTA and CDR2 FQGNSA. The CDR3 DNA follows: TGTGCCAGCAGCTTAGTTGCGGACAGGGGGTCCCCCCAGTACTTC. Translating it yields CASSLVADRGSPQYF.

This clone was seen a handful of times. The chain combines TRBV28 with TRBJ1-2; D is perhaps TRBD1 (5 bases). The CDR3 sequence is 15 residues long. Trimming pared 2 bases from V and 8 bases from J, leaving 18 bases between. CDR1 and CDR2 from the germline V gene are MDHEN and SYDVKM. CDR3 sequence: CASSLGNIGTTGYTF. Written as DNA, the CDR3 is TGTGCCAGCAGTTTAGGAAATATCGGGACTACCGGCTACACCTTC.

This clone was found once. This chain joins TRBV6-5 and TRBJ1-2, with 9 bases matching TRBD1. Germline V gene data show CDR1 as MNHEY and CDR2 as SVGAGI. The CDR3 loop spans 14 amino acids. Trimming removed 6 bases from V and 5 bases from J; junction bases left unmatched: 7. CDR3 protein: CASRVTGGLYGYTF. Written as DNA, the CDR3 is TGTGCCAGCAGGGTTACAGGGGGCCTTTATGGCTACACCTTC.

CDR3 nucleotide sequence: TGTGCCAGCAGCTACGCCGGACAGGGGCGCTATGGCTACACCTTC. Protein product: CASSYAGQGRYGYTF. The V and J genes are TRBV5-6 and TRBJ1-2; 9 nucleotides align to TRBD1. This CDR3 comprises 15 residues. Germline-derived CDR1 and CDR2 are SGHDT and YYEEEE. V shed 3 bases, J shed 4 bases, and the junction held 7 bases outside the gene matches.

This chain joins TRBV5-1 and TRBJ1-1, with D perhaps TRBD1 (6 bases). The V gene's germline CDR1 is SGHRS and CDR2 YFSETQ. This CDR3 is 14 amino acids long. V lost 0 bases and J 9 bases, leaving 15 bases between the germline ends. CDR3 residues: CASSLALQGSKAFF. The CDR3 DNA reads TGCGCCAGCAGCTTGGCACTACAGGGTTCGAAAGCTTTCTTT.

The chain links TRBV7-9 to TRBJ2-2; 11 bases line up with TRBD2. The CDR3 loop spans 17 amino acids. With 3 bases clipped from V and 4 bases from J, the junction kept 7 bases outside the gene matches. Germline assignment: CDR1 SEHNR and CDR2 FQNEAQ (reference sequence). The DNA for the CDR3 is TGTGCCAGCAGCTTGAGGGCTAGCGGGGGGATCACCGGGGAGCTGTTTTTT. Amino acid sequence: CASSLRASGGITGELFF.

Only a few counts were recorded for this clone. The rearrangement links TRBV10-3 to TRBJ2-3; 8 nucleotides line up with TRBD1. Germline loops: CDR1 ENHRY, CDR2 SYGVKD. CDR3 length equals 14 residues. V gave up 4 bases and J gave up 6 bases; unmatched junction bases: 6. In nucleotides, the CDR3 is TGTGCCATCAGTGCTGACAGGGGCAGGGATACGCAGTATTTT. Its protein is CAISADRGRDTQYF.

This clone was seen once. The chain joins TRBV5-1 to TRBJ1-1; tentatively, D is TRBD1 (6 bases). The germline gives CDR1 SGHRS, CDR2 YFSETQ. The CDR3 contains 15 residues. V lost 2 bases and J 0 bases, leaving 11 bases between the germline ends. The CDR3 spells CASSFHRELNTEAFF. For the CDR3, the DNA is TGCGCCAGCAGCTTCCACAGGGAACTGAACACTGAAGCTTTCTTT.

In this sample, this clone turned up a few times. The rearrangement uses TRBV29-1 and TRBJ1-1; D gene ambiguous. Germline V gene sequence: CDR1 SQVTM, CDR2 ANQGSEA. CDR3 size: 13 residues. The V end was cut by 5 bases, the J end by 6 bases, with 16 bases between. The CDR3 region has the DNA TGCAGCGTTTTCGGTTCCGGGATCGCTGAAGCTTTCTTT. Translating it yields CSVFGSGIAEAFF.